These T cell receptor beta chains were read from a single sample in a study of shared clonotypes between healthy human individuals. Profiling relied on immunoSEQ multiplex PCR, and the TCRdb table lists in-frame clones only, not all of them. Among millions of clones listed, more than 80% were seen once. What was sequenced was naive CD4+ T cells sorted from blood. These receptors were collected from a man aged 18-30 years in good health. CDR3s include the opening cysteine and the closing phenylalanine or tryptophan. D genes are given only for firm matches.

V gene: TRBV30; D gene: NA; J gene: TRBJ1-1; CDR3 DNA: TGTGCCTGGAGTGAAGCATACAATCAAGCTTTCTTT; CDR3 protein: CAWSEAYNQAFF
V gene: TRBV7-9; D gene: NA; J gene: TRBJ1-5; CDR3 DNA: TGTGCCAGCAGCCGAACAGGGAATCAGCCCCAGCATTTT; CDR3 protein: CASSRTGNQPQHF
V gene: TRBV7-8; D gene: NA; J gene: TRBJ2-7; CDR3 DNA: TGTGCCAGCAGACTAGGGGCAGTGACACCGTTAAAGGAGCAGTACTTC; CDR3 protein: CASRLGAVTPLKEQYF
V gene: TRBV18; D gene: TRBD1; J gene: TRBJ1-1; CDR3 DNA: TGTGCCAGCTCACCACTCTCAGGGGGCACTGAAGCTTTCTTT; CDR3 protein: CASSPLSGGTEAFF
V gene: TRBV2; D gene: NA; J gene: TRBJ1-1; CDR3 DNA: TGTGCCAGTGACCCCTTCACTGAAGCTTTCTTT; CDR3 protein: CASDPFTEAFF
V gene: TRBV11-3; D gene: NA; J gene: TRBJ2-2; CDR3 DNA: TGTGCCAGCAGCCCCCGAGGCCTCGGGACCGGGGAGCTGTTTTTT; CDR3 protein: CASSPRGLGTGELFF
V gene: TRBV6-1; D gene: NA; J gene: TRBJ1-5; CDR3 DNA: TGTGCCAGCAGTGTCTCAGGGGCCAGCAATCAGCCCCAGCATTTT; CDR3 protein: CASSVSGASNQPQHF
V gene: TRBV2; D gene: TRBD1; J gene: TRBJ2-7; CDR3 DNA: TGTGCCAGCAGTGAAGTGACAGGGGGCTACGAGCAGTACTTC; CDR3 protein: CASSEVTGGYEQYF
V gene: TRBV20-1; D gene: NA; J gene: TRBJ2-3; CDR3 DNA: TGCAGTGTCGCCACCCCAGATACGCAGTATTTT; CDR3 protein: CSVATPDTQYF
V gene: TRBV18; D gene: NA; J gene: TRBJ1-2; CDR3 DNA: TGTGCCAGCTCACCCCAGGGAACTAACTATGGCTACACCTTC; CDR3 protein: CASSPQGTNYGYTF